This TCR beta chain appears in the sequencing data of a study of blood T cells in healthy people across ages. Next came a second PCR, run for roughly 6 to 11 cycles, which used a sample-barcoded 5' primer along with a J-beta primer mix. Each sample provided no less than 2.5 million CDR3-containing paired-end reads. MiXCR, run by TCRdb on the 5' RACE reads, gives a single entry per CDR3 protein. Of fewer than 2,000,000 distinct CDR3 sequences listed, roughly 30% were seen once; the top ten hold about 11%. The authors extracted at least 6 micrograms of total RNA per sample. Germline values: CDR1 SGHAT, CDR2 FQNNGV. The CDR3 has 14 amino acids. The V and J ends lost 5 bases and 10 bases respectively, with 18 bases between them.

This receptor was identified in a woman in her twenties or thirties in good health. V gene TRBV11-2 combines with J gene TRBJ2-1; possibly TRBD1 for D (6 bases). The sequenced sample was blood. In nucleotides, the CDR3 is TGTGCCAGCAGCCCGATGACACAGGGTAGAGAGCAGTTCTTC. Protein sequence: CASSPMTQGREQFF.